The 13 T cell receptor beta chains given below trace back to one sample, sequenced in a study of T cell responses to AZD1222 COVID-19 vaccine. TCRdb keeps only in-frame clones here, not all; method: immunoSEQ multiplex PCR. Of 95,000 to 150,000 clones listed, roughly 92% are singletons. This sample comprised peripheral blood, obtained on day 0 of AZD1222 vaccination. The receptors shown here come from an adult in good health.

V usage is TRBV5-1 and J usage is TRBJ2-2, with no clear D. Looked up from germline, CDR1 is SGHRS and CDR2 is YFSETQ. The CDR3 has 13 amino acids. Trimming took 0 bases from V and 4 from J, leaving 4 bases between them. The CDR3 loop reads CASSLEATGELFF. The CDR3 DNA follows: TGCGCCAGCAGCTTGGAGGCCACCGGGGAGCTGTTTTTT.

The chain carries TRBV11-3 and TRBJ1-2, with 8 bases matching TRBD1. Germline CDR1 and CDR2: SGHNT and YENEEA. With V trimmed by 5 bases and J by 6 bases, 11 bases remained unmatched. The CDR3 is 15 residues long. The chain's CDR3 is CASSPWTGSFHGYTF. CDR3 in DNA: TGTGCCAGCAGCCCTTGGACAGGGTCGTTTCATGGCTACACCTTC.

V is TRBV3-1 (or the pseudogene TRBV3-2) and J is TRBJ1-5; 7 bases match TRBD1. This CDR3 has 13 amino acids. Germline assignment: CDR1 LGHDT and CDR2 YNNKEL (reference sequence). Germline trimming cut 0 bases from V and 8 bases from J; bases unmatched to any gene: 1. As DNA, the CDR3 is TGTGCCAGCAGCCAAGATCAGGGGGAGCCCCAGCATTTT. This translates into CASSQDQGEPQHF.

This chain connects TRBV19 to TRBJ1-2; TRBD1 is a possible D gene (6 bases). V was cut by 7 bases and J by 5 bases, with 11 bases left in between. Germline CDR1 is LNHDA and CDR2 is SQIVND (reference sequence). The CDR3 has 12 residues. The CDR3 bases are TGTGCCAGTAAAGGGGGTTGGTATGGCTACACCTTC. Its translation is CASKGGWYGYTF.

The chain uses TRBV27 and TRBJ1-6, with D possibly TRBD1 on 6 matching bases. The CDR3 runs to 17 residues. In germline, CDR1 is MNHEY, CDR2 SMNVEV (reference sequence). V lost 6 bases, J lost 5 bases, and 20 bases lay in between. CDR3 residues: CASSLYGGLFDNSPLHF. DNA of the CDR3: TGTGCCAGCAGCCTGTACGGGGGGCTGTTCGATAATTCACCCCTCCACTTT.

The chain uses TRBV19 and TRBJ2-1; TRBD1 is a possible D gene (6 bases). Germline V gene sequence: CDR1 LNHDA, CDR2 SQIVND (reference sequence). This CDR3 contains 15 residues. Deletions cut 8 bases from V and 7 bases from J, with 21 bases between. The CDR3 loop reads CASSIGTRAKNEQFF. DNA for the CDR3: TGTGCCAGTTCGATAGGGACACGGGCAAAAAATGAGCAGTTCTTC.

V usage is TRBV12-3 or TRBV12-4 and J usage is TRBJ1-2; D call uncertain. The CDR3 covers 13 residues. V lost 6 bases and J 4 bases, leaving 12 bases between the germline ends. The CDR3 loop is CASSSPVPYGYTF. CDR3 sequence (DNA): TGTGCCAGCAGCTCTCCCGTCCCCTATGGCTACACCTTC.

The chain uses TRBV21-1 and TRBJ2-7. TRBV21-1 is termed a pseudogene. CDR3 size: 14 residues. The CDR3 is CASSKFESSYEQYV. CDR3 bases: TGTGCCAGCAGCAAATTCGAAAGCTCCTACGAGCAGTACGTC.

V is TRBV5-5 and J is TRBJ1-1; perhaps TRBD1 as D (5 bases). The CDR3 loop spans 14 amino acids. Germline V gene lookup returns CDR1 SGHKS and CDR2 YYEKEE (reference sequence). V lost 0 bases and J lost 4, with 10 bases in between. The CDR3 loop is CASSLAGGGTEAFF. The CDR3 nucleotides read TGTGCCAGCAGCTTGGCCGGGGGGGGCACTGAAGCTTTCTTT. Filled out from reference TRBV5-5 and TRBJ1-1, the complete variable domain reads DAGVTQSPTHLIKTRGQQVTLRCSPISGHKSVSWYQQVLGQGPQFIFQYYEKEERGRGNFPDRFSARQFPNYSSELNVNALLLGDSALYLCASSLAGGGTEAFFGQGTRLTVV.

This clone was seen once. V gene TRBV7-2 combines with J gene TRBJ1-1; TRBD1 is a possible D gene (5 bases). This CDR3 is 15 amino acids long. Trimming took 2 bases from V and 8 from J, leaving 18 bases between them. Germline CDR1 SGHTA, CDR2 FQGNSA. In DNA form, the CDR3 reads TGTGCCAGCAGCTTAAGGGTCTCCGTCGGGGGGGAAGCTTTCTTT. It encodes CASSLRVSVGGEAFF. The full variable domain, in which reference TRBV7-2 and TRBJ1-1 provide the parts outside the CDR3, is GAGVSQSPSNKVTEKGKDVELRCDPISGHTALYWYRQSLGQGLEFLIYFQGNSAPDKSGLPSDRFSAERTGGSVSTLTIQRTQQEDSAVYLCASSLRVSVGGEAFFGQGTRLTVV.

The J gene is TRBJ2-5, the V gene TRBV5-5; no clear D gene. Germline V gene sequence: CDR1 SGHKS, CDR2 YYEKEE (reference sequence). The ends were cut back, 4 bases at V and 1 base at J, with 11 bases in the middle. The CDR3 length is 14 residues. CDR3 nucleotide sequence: TGTGCCAGCAGCACGGAGTGGGGCCAAGAGACCCAGTACTTC. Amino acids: CASSTEWGQETQYF.

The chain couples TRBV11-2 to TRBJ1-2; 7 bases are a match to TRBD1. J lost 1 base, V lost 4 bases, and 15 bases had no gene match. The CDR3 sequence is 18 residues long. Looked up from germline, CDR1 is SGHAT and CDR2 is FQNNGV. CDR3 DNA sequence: TGTGCCAGCAGCTCTCTCCGGGACAGAAAACTCCATAACTATGGCTACACCTTC. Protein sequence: CASSSLRDRKLHNYGYTF.

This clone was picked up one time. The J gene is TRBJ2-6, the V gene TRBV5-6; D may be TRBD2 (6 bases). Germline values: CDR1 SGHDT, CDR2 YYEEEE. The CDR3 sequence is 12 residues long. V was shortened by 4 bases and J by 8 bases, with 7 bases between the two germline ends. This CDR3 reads CASSRGSNVLTF. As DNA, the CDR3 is TGTGCCAGCAGCCGGGGGTCCAACGTCCTGACTTTC. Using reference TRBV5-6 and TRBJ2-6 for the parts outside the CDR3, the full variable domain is DAGVTQSPTHLIKTRGQQVTLRCSPKSGHDTVSWYQQALGQGPQFIFQYYEEEERQRGNFPDRFSGHQFPNYSSELNVNALLLGDSALYLCASSRGSNVLTFGAGSRLTVL.